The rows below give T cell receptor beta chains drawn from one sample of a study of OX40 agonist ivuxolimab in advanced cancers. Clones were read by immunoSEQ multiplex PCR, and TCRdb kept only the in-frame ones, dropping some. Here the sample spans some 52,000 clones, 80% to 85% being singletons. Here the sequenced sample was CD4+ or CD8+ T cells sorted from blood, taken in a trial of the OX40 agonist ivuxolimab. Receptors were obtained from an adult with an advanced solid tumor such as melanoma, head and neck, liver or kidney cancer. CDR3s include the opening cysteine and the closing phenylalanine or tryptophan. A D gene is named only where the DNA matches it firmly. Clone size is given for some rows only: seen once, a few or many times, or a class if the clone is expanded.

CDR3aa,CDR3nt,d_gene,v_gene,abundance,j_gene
CASSVTPGSTDTQYF,TGTGCCAGCAGCGTAACCCCAGGGAGCACAGATACGCAGTATTTT,-,TRBV9,-,TRBJ2-3
CASSEGMTTGGYEKLFF,TGTGCCAGCAGTGAAGGCATGACGACAGGGGGATATGAAAAACTGTTTTTT,TRBD1,TRBV6-1,-,TRBJ1-4
CASSVAGNTGELFF,TGTGCCAGCAGCGTAGCGGGGAACACCGGGGAGCTGTTTTTT,-,TRBV9,-,TRBJ2-2
CASSLGATLAVQDTQYF,TGCGCCAGCAGCTTGGGTGCGACACTAGCGGTCCAGGATACGCAGTATTTT,TRBD2,TRBV5-1,-,TRBJ2-3
CASSLSTSGGEETQYF,TGTGCCAGCTCATTATCGACTAGCGGGGGGGAAGAGACCCAGTACTTC,TRBD2,TRBV18,-,TRBJ2-5
CASSLEAGSGNTIYF,TGCGCCAGCAGCTTGGAGGCAGGGTCTGGAAACACCATATATTTT,-,TRBV5-1,-,TRBJ1-3
CASSQAGDSGGVWEQYF,TGTGCCAGCAGCCAAGCTGGGGATAGCGGGGGAGTTTGGGAGCAGTACTTC,TRBD2,TRBV5-8,few,TRBJ2-7
CASSLGPGPNSPLHF,TGCGCCAGCAGCTTGGGGCCAGGACCTAATTCACCCCTCCACTTT,-,TRBV5-1,-,TRBJ1-6
CASRGVTNTGELFF,TGTGCCAGCAGGGGCGTAACGAACACCGGGGAGCTGTTTTTT,-,TRBV7-9,-,TRBJ2-2
CASSLQGAHVYEQYF,TGTGCCAGCAGCTTACAGGGGGCGCACGTCTACGAGCAGTACTTC,TRBD1,TRBV7-2,-,TRBJ2-7